Presented here are 10 T cell receptor beta chains from one specimen sequenced in a study of OX40 agonist ivuxolimab in advanced cancers. Only in-frame clones appear in the TCRdb table, and some are missing; sequencing was by immunoSEQ multiplex PCR. Among just over 80,000 clones listed, around 86% were seen once. Specimen: CD4+ or CD8+ T cells sorted from blood, collected in a trial of the OX40 agonist ivuxolimab. These receptors all stem from an adult with an advanced solid tumor such as melanoma, head and neck, liver or kidney cancer.

This rearrangement joins TRBV7-6 to TRBJ1-1; 7 bases are shared with TRBD1. The J segment lost 1 base and the V segment lost 5 bases, leaving 7 bases of the junction unmatched. This CDR3 spans 15 amino acids. Germline CDR1 is SGHVS and CDR2 is FNYEAQ. The chain's CDR3 is CASSVTGRWNTEAFF. The DNA of the CDR3 is TGTGCCAGCAGCGTGACAGGGCGTTGGAACACTGAAGCTTTCTTT.

The rearrangement links TRBV11-1 to TRBJ2-5; unclear D gene. This CDR3 region has 14 residues. The germline V and J ends were trimmed by 2 bases and 1 base, with 8 bases remaining between them. The germline V gene has CDR1 SGHAT and CDR2 FQDESV (reference sequence). The CDR3, as DNA: TGTGCCAGCAGCTTACACTACCTCCAAGAGACCCAGTACTTC. Its translation: CASSLHYLQETQYF.

This clone was found a few times. The genes are TRBV2 and TRBJ2-1, with D perhaps TRBD2 (5 bases). Germline V gives CDR1 SNHLY, CDR2 FYNNEI. Trimming cost V 4 bases and J 2 bases, with 12 bases left between them. This CDR3 comprises 15 residues. The DNA of the CDR3 is TGTGCCAGCAGTGTCGAGCCTAGCCCCTACAATGAGCAGTTCTTC. This gives the protein CASSVEPSPYNEQFF. Variable domain in full (rest from reference TRBV2 and TRBJ2-1): EPEVTQTPSHQVTQMGQEVILRCVPISNHLYFYWYRQILGQKVEFLVSFYNNEISEKSEIFDDQFSVERPDGSNFTLKIRSTKLEDSAMYFCASSVEPSPYNEQFFGPGTRLTVL.

V gene TRBV2 combines with J gene TRBJ1-6; no definite D call. The V end lost 4 bases, the J end lost 10 bases, and 11 bases lay between the germline ends. This CDR3 has 13 amino acids. Germline loops: CDR1 SNHLY, CDR2 FYNNEI. The CDR3 region is CASSGEVSSPLHF. The CDR3 DNA reads TGTGCCAGCAGTGGGGAGGTATCGTCACCCCTCCACTTT. The variable domain in full, completed from reference TRBV2 and TRBJ1-6, reads EPEVTQTPSHQVTQMGQEVILRCVPISNHLYFYWYRQILGQKVEFLVSFYNNEISEKSEIFDDQFSVERPDGSNFTLKIRSTKLEDSAMYFCASSGEVSSPLHFGNGTRLTVT.

The chain recombines TRBV30 with TRBJ2-1; D ambiguous. Trimming cost V 2 bases and J 6 bases, with 8 bases left between them. Per the germline V gene, CDR1 is GTSNPN and CDR2 is SVGIG (reference sequence). The length of the CDR3 is 12 residues. The chain's CDR3 is CAWSRESNEQFF. CDR3 in DNA: TGTGCCTGGAGTCGTGAAAGCAATGAGCAGTTCTTC.

This clone was seen just once. The chain employs TRBV6-1 and TRBJ2-4; D remains ambiguous. Trimming shortened V by 2 bases and J by 0 bases, and 8 bases separated the two germline ends. The CDR3 spans 15 residues. CDR1 is MNHNS, CDR2 SASEGT, per germline. This CDR3 is CASSEQSVAKNIQYF. The CDR3 DNA follows: TGTGCCAGCAGTGAACAGTCAGTAGCCAAAAACATTCAGTACTTC.

The chain is built from TRBV18 and TRBJ2-7; maybe TRBD1 (5 bases). The V and J ends lost 4 bases and 1 base respectively, with 11 bases between them. Germline CDR1 and CDR2: KGHSH and LQKENI. This CDR3 spans 14 amino acids. CDR3 nucleotide sequence: TGTGCCAGCTCACAGACAGATTTATCCTACGAGCAGTACGTC. This translates into CASSQTDLSYEQYV.

The sample holds a few counts of this clone. The genes are TRBV7-2 and TRBJ1-1; D gene uncertain. With 3 bases removed from V and 7 bases from J, the gap between germline ends came to 6 bases. The CDR3 loop spans 11 amino acids. Germline loops: CDR1 SGHTA, CDR2 FQGNSA. The CDR3 region has the DNA TGTGCCAGCAGCTTCGAAAGTGAAGCTTTCTTT. Protein: CASSFESEAFF. The whole variable domain, remainder taken from reference TRBV7-2 and TRBJ1-1, is GAGVSQSPSNKVTEKGKDVELRCDPISGHTALYWYRQSLGQGLEFLIYFQGNSAPDKSGLPSDRFSAERTGGSVSTLTIQRTQQEDSAVYLCASSFESEAFFGQGTRLTVV.

Note on this clone: The same CDR3 arises from other DNA sequences in this sample as well. The chain couples TRBV19 to TRBJ1-2, with D hard to call. V lost 5 bases and J lost 2, with 9 bases in between. The CDR3 is 13 residues long. The germline V gene encodes CDR1 LNHDA and CDR2 SQIVND (reference sequence). CDR3 DNA: TGTGCCAGTAGTTTCCGAGGGAACTATGGCTACACCTTC. Translating gives CASSFRGNYGYTF. The complete variable domain, with remaining parts taken from reference TRBV19 and TRBJ1-2, reads DGGITQSPKYLFRKEGQNVTLSCEQNLNHDAMYWYRQDPGQGLRLIYYSQIVNDFQKGDIAEGYSVSREKKESFPLTVTSAQKNPTAFYLCASSFRGNYGYTFGSGTRLTVV.

Note on this clone: Compared with germline, one end of the junction differs, possibly owing to a read error. Other DNA sequences within the sample encode an identical CDR3. The chain is built from TRBV11-2 and TRBJ2-7; a weak D match, TRBD1 (5 bases). Per the germline V gene, CDR1 is SGHAT and CDR2 is FQNNGV. The CDR3 is made up of 13 amino acids. Here the CDR3 reads CASSLGQTSEQYF. CDR3 sequence (DNA): TGTGCTAGCAGCTTGGGGCAGACGTCCGAGCAGTACTTC.